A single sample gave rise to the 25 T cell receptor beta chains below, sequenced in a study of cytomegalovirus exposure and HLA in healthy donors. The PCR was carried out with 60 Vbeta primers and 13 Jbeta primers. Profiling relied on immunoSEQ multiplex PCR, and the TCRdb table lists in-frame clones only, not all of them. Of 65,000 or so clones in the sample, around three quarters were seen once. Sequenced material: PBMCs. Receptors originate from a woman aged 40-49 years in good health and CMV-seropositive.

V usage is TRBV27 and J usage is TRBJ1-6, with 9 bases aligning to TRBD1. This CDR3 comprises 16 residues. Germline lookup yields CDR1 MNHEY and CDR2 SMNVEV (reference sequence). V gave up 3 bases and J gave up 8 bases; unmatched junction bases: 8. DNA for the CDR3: TGTGCCAGCAGTTTGTACCGGGACAGGGAATATTCACCCCTCCACTTT. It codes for CASSLYRDREYSPLHF.

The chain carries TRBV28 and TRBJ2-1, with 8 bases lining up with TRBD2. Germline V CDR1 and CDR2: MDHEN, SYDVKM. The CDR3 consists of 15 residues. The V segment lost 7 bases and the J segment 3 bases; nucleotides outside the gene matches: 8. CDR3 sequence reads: CASIDGGVSYNEQFF. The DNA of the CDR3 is TGTGCCAGCATTGACGGGGGGGTAAGCTACAATGAGCAGTTCTTC. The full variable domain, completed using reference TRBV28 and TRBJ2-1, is DVKVTQSSRYLVKRTGEKVFLECVQDMDHENMFWYRQDPGLGLRLIYFSYDVKMKEKGDIPEGYSVSREKKERFSLILESASTNQTSMYLCASIDGGVSYNEQFFGPGTRLTVL.

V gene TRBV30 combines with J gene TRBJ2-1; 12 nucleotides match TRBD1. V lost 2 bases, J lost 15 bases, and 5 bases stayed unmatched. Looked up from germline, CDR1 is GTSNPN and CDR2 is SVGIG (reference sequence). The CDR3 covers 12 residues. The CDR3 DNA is TGTGCCTGGAGTCCTAGGGACAGGGGGCCGTTCTTC. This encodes CAWSPRDRGPFF.

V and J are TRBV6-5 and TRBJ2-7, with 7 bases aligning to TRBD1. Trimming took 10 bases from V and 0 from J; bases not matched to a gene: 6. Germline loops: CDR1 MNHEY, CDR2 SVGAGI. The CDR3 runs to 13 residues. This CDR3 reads CATGQDNSYEQYF. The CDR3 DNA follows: TGTGCCACCGGACAGGATAACTCCTACGAGCAGTACTTC.

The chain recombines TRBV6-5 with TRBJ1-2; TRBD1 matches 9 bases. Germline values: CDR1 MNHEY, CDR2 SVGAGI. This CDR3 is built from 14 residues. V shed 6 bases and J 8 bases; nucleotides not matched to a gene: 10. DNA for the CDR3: TGTGCCAGCAGAACCGGGACAGGGTTAGGGGGCTACACCTTC. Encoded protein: CASRTGTGLGGYTF.

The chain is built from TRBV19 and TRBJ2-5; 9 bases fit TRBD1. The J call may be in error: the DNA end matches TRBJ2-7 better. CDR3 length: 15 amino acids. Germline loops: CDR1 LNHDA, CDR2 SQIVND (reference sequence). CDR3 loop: CASGDLGTGLNEQYF. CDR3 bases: TGTGCCAGTGGCGACCTTGGGACAGGGCTAAACGAGCAGTACTTC.

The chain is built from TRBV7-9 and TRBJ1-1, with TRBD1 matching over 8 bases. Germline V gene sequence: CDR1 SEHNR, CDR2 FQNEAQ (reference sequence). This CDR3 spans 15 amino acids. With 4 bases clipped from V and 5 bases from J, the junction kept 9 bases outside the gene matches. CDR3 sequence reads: CASSSQGARGTEAFF. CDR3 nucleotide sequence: TGTGCCAGCAGCTCCCAGGGGGCGAGGGGAACTGAAGCTTTCTTT.

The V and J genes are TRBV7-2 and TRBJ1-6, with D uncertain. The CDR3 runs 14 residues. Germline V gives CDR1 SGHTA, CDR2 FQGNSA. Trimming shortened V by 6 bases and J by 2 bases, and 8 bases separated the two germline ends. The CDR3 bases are TGTGCCAGCAGGTCAGGTGCCTATAATTCACCCCTCCACTTT. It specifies CASRSGAYNSPLHF. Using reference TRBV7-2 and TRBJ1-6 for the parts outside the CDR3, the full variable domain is GAGVSQSPSNKVTEKGKDVELRCDPISGHTALYWYRQSLGQGLEFLIYFQGNSAPDKSGLPSDRFSAERTGGSVSTLTIQRTQQEDSAVYLCASRSGAYNSPLHFGNGTRLTVT.

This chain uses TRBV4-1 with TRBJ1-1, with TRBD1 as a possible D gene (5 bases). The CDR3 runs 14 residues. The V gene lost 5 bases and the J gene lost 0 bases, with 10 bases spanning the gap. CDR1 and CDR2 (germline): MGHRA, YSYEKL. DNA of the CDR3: TGCGCCAGCAGCGGGGGACTGATGAACACTGAAGCTTTCTTT. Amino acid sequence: CASSGGLMNTEAFF.

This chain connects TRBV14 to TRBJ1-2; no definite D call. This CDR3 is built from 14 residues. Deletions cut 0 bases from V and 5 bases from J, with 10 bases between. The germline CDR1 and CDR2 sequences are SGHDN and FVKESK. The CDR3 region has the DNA TGTGCCAGCAGCCAAGATCTACGGAGGTATGGCTACACCTTC. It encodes CASSQDLRRYGYTF.

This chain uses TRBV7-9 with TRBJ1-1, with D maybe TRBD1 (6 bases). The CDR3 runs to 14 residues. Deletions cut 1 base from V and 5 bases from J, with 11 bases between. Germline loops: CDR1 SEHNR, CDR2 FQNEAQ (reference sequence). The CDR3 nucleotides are TGTGCCAGCAGCTTAGTTTGGGGGCCTACTGAAGCTTTCTTT. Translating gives CASSLVWGPTEAFF. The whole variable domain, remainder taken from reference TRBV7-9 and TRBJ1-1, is DTGVSQNPRHKITKRGQNVTFRCDPISEHNRLYWYRQTLGQGPEFLTYFQNEAQLEKSRLLSDRFSAERPKGSFSTLEIQRTEQGDSAMYLCASSLVWGPTEAFFGQGTRLTVV.

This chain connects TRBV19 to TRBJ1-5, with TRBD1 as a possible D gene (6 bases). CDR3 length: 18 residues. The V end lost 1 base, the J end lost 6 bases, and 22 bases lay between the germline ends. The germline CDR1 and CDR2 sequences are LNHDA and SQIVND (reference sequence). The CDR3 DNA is TGTGCCAGTAGTATAGGACAGGTCCGCAAGTTAGGCAGTCAGCCCCAGCATTTT. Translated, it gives CASSIGQVRKLGSQPQHF.

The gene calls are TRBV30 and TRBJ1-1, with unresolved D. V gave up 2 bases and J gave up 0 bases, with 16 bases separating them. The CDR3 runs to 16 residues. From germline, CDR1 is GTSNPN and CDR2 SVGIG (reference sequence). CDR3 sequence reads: CAWSFLGEVMNTEAFF. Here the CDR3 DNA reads TGTGCCTGGAGTTTTCTCGGGGAGGTTATGAACACTGAAGCTTTCTTT.

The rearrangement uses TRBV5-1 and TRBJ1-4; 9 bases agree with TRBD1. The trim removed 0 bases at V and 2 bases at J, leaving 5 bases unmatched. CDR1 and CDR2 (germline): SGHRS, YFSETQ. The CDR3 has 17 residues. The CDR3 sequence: CASSLDRQGGTNEKLFF. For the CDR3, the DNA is TGCGCCAGCAGCTTGGATAGACAGGGGGGGACTAATGAAAAACTGTTTTTT.

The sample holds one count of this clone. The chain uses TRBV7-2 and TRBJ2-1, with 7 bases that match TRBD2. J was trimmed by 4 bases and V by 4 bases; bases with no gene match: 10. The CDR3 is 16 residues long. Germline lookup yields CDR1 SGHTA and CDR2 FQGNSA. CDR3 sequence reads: CASSSPRGGGYNEQFF. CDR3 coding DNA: TGTGCCAGCAGCTCCCCTCGCGGGGGAGGGTACAATGAGCAGTTCTTC.

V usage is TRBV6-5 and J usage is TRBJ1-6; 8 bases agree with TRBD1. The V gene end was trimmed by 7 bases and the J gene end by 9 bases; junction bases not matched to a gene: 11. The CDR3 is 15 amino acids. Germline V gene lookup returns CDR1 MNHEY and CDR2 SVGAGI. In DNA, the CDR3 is TGTGCCAGCACTCGGGACAGGCGTCGAGGTTCACCCCTCCACTTT. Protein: CASTRDRRRGSPLHF.

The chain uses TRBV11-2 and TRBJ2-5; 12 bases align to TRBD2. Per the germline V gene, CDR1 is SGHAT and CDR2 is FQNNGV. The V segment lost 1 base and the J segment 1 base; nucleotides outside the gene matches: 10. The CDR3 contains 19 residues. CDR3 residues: CASSLAPRGLAGSQETQYF. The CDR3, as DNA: TGTGCCAGCAGCTTAGCCCCACGAGGACTAGCGGGGAGCCAAGAGACCCAGTACTTC.

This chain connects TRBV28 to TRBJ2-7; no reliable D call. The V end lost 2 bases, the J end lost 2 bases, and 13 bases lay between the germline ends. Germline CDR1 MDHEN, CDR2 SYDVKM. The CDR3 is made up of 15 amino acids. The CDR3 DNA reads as TGTGCCAGCAGTTTAAGGCCCTCCACAGCCTACGAGCAGTACTTC. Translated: CASSLRPSTAYEQYF.

CDR3 bases: TGTGCCAGCAGCTCCAGCGGGAGGGGGACAGATACGCAGTATTTT. Protein sequence: CASSSSGRGTDTQYF. This sequence joins TRBV7-9 and TRBJ2-3; 10 nucleotides align to TRBD2. Germline CDR1 and CDR2: SEHNR and FQNEAQ (reference sequence). Trimming cost V 4 bases and J 3 bases; bases outside gene matches: 4. There are 15 residues in the CDR3.

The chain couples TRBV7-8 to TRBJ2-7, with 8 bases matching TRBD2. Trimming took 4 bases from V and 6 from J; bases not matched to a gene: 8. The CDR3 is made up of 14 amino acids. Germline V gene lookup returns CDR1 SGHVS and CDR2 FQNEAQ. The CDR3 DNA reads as TGTGCCAGCAGCTGGTCGGGAGGGCGCGGCGAGCAGTACTTC. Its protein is CASSWSGGRGEQYF.

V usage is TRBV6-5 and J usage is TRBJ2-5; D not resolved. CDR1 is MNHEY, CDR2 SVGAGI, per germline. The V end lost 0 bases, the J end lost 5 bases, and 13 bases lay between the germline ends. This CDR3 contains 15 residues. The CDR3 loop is CASSYSGAKPETQYF. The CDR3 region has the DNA TGTGCCAGCAGTTACTCGGGCGCCAAACCGGAGACCCAGTACTTC.

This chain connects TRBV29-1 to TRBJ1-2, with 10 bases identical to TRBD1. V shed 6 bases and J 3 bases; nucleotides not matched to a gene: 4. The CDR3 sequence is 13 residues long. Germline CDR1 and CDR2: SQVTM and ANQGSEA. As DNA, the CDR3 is TGCAGCGTCGCCGGACAGGGGGACTATGGCTACACCTTC. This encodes CSVAGQGDYGYTF. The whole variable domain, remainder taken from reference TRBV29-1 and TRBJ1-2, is SAVISQKPSRDICQRGTSLTIQCQVDSQVTMMFWYRQQPGQSLTLIATANQGSEATYESGFVIDKFPISRPNLTFSTLTVSNMSPEDSSIYLCSVAGQGDYGYTFGSGTRLTVV.

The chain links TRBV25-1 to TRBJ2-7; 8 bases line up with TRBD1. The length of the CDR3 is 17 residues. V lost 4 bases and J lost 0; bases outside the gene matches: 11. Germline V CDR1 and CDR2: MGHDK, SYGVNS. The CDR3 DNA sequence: TGTGCCAGCAGTGGACCACCGGACAGGGCCCTCTCCTACGAGCAGTACTTC. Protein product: CASSGPPDRALSYEQYF.

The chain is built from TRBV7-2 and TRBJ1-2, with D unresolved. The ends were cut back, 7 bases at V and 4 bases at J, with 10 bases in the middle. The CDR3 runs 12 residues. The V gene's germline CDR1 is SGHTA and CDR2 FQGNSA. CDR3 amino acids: CASKPRIYGYTF. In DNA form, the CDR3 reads TGTGCCAGCAAGCCGAGAATCTATGGCTACACCTTC.

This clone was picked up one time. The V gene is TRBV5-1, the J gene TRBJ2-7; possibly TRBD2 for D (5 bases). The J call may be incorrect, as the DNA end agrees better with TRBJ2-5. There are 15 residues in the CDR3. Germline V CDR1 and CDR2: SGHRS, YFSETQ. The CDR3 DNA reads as TGCGCCAGCAGCCTGATGGCCGGCGGAGGAGAGACCCAGTACTTC. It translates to CASSLMAGGGETQYF.